Below, 7 T cell receptor beta chains from the same sample are listed, as sequenced in a study of CD8 T cells in ankylosing spondylitis. Study-level points and caveats: In ankylosing spondylitis blood, a motif of roughly eight highly homologous TCR beta variants appeared characteristic.

Their antigens are not known. TCRdb re-derived calls from the 5' RACE reads in MiXCR, one entry per CDR3 protein. Among 350,000 to 550,000 distinct CDR3 sequences, roughly 26% were seen once, and the ten largest hold about 0.89%. The sequencing input was blood, either unsorted or a sorted T cell fraction (not recorded which). The receptors stem from a male donor with ankylosing spondylitis.

In this sample, this clonotype turned up a few times. CDR3 amino acids: CASSPGLGNNEQFF. The CDR3 DNA reads as TGTGCCAGCAGCCCGGGACTAGGAAACAATGAGCAGTTCTTC. The chain recombines TRBV7-2 with TRBJ2-1; TRBD2 matches 8 bases. V was pared by 5 bases and J by 5 bases, with 5 bases of the junction left unmatched. CDR1 is SGHTA, CDR2 FQGNSA, per germline. The CDR3 length is 14 residues.

This clonotype was observed many times. This chain connects TRBV5-1 to TRBJ1-1; D unresolved. The ends were cut back, 3 bases at V and 2 bases at J, with 14 bases in the middle. The CDR3 has 15 amino acids. The V gene's germline CDR1 is SGHRS and CDR2 YFSETQ. CDR3 sequence reads: CASSYNREINTEAFF. DNA of the CDR3: TGCGCCAGCAGCTATAATCGGGAGATTAACACTGAAGCTTTCTTT. The full variable domain, its missing parts supplied by reference TRBV5-1 and TRBJ1-1, is KAGVTQTPRYLIKTRGQQVTLSCSPISGHRSVSWYQQTPGQGLQFLFEYFSETQRNKGNFPGRFSGRQFSNSRSEMNVSTLELGDSALYLCASSYNREINTEAFFGQGTRLTVV.

The table lists this clonotype with a few counts. This rearrangement joins TRBV2 to TRBJ2-1, with 9 bases aligning to TRBD1. CDR1 is SNHLY and CDR2 is FYNNEI in the germline V gene. This CDR3 region has 16 residues. The V and J ends lost 6 bases and 4 bases, in that order; junction bases with no gene match: 10. The CDR3 DNA reads TGTGCCAGCAGGGGTACCCGGGACAGGGAGTACAATGAGCAGTTCTTC. Translation: CASRGTRDREYNEQFF.

This clonotype was seen only a few times. J is TRBJ2-7 and V is TRBV5-6; weak D call: TRBD1 (6 bases). CDR1 is SGHDT, CDR2 YYEEEE, per germline. Trimming removed 5 bases at V and 4 bases at J, with 16 bases between. This CDR3 is built from 14 residues. In DNA form, the CDR3 reads TGTGCCAGCAGTAGAGGGGGATCCTGGTACGAGCAGTACGTC. Its protein product is CASSRGGSWYEQYV.

The V call is TRBV7-2, the J call TRBJ2-1; D perhaps matches TRBD1 (6 bases). CDR3 length equals 14 residues. The germline gives CDR1 SGHTA, CDR2 FQGNSA. V lost 1 base to trimming and J lost 9 bases, with 13 bases between them. CDR3 amino acids: CASSLEGTFIEQFF. The CDR3 DNA sequence: TGTGCCAGCAGCTTAGAGGGGACATTCATTGAGCAGTTCTTC.

This clonotype has only a few counts. J is TRBJ1-1 and V is TRBV19, with D hard to call. The CDR3 has 15 amino acids. Trimming took off 5 bases at V and 1 base at J, with 14 bases between the two ends. Germline V gives CDR1 LNHDA, CDR2 SQIVND (reference sequence). In DNA, the CDR3 is TGTGCCAGTAGTCTAGGAGGGCCGAAGAACACTGAAGCTTTCTTT. This gives the protein CASSLGGPKNTEAFF.

V usage is TRBV20-1 and J usage is TRBJ2-7; no reliable D call. Germline loops: CDR1 DFQATT, CDR2 SNEGSKA (reference sequence). The V end lost 3 bases, the J end lost 7 bases, and 13 bases lay between the germline ends. The CDR3 is 12 amino acids. CDR3 DNA: TGCAGTGCTAGTATCGGCGGTCGGGAGCAGTACGTC. Its translation: CSASIGGREQYV.